The clone carrying this TCR beta chain is classed as medium-sized by frequency. Its antigen is unknown. CDR1 and CDR2 from the germline V gene are SGHNT and YYREEE (reference sequence). The CDR3 totals 12 residues. These data originate in a study of T cell clusters in autoimmune cytopenias. Points from the study as a whole: TRB repertoire shifts in secondary cytopenia and chronic lymphocytic leukemia mostly reflected lymphoma, not autoimmunity.

TRB amplification used approximately 0.25 ug of peripheral blood genomic DNA. TRB rearrangements were amplified by touch-down multiplex PCR with mixed TRB-A/B primers. No DNA is given; TCRdb re-called the multiplex PCR reads and lists each CDR3 protein once. This sample contains about 1,600 distinct CDR3 sequences. Material: peripheral blood. The TCR was taken from a human donor with an autoimmune cytopenia, with autoimmune hepatitis or in good health (not recorded which). The gene calls are TRBV5-4 and TRBJ2-7. The CDR3 spells CASSLEVGEQYF. The full variable domain, its missing parts supplied by reference TRBV5-4 and TRBJ2-7, is ETGVTQSPTHLIKTRGQQVTLRCSSQSGHNTVSWYQQALGQGPQFIFQYYREEENGRGNFPPRFSGLQFPNYSSELNVNALELDDSALYLCASSLEVGEQYFGPGTRLTVT.